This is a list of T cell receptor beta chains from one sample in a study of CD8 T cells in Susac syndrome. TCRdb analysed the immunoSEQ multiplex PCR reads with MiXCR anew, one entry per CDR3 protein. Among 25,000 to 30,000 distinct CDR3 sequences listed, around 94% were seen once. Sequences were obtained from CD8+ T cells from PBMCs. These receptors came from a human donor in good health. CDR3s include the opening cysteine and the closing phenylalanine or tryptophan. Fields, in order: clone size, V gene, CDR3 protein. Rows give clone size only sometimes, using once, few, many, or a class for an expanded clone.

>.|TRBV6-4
CASSAGGDYNEQFF
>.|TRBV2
CASGGRGQFF
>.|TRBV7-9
CASSPTVYEQYF
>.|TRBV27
CASSLSGGGVYEQYF
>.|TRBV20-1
CSAYSGEAQPQHF
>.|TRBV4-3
CASSRTTGSIDEQYF
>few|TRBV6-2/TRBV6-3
CASSYSYNEQFF
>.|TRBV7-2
CASSLGPAGYGYTF
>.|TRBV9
CASSVMGQGYNEQFF
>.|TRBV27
CASSFSQGEKLFF
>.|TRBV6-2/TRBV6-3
CASSYFPSQETQYF
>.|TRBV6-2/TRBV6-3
CASSYTKHTDTQYF
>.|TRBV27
CASRTGLNTEAFF
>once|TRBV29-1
CSVEDPSRADTQYF
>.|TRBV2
CASTAQRARGTQYF
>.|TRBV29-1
CSVGTRSTEAFF
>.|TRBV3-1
CASSRGLDRGYNEQFF
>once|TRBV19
CAIGQGNTGELFF
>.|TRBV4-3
CASGYRGEKLFF
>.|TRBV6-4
CASSEERGGTDTQYF
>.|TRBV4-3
CASSQGAGTSYEQYF
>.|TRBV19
CASARINTEAFF
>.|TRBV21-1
CASSELHVGGNTEAFF
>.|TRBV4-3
CASSPSAGDLLNVLTF
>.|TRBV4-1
CASSQVKQRTTDTQYF
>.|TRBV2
CASSLEVVNEQFF
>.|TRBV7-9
CASRIGEKLFF
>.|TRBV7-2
CASSRMQGAPMDTGAFF
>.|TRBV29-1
CSVAGTQSGYTEAFF
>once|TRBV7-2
CASSSQGGRQPQHF
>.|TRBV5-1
CASSLEGPGQPNYPLHF
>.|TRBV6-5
CASSDPIGGDTEAFF
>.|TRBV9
CASSVVGRPDAQYF
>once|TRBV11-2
CASSLRTRTGARSGTGELFF
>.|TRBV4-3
CASSHPRDSSYNEQFF
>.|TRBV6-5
CASSYSGGVQETQYF
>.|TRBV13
CASSPPLGEARDTQYF
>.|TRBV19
CASSIVGDQPQHF
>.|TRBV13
CASSLPRLAPYNEQFF
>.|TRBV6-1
CASSEMGTSGVTNTGELFF
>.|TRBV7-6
CASSDSGGAAYNEQFF
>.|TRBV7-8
CASSIGTPSGNTIYF
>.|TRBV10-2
CASSLTGTGFYEQYF
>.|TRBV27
CASSTRDRGSTEAFF
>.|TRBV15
CATSRVQETQYF
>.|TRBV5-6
CASESGTGGTDTQYF
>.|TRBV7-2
CASSLTNHNEQFF
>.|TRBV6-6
CASSSPGTGNYEQYF
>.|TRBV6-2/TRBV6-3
CASSQPSDRDWGANVLTF
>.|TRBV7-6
CASSPRKGGETQYF
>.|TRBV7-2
CASSTDRVGSQFF
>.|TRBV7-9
CASSPRWGTEAFF
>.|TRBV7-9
CASVDYSYEQYF
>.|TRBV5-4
CASSLKEGWNNEQFF
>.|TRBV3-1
CASSQDLGARGEQYF
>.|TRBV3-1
CASSQDPLGGTGVNQPQHF
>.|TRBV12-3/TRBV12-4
CASSPWDTMEQYF
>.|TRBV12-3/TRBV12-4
CASTLQGPNGYTF
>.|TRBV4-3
CASSPQGTGYEQYF
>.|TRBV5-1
CASSLSGSLSYEQYF